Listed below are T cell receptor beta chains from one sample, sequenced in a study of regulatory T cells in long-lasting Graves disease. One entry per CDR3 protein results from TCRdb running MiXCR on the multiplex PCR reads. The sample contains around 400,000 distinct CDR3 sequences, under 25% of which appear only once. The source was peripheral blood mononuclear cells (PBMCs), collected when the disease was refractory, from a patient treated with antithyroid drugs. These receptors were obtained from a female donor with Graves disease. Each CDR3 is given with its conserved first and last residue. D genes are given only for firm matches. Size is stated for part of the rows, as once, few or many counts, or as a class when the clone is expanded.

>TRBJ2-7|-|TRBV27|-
CASSPVPISSYEQYF
TGTGCCAGCAGTCCAGTCCCGATAAGCTCCTACGAGCAGTACTTC
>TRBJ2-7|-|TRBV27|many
CASSLKSGYEQYF
TGTGCCAGCAGTTTAAAATCCGGCTACGAGCAGTACTTC
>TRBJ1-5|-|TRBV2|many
CASDVEGGNQPQHF
TGTGCCAGCGATGTGGAGGGAGGCAATCAGCCCCAGCATTTT
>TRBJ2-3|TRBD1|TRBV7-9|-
CASSPHRGDRADTQYF
TGTGCCAGCAGCCCCCACCGAGGAGACAGGGCGGATACGCAGTATTTT
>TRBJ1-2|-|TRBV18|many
CASSPSPSTYGYTF
TGTGCCAGCTCACCAAGCCCCAGCACCTATGGCTACACCTTC
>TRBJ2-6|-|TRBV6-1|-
CASRENSGANVLTF
TGTGCCAGCAGGGAGAACTCTGGGGCCAACGTCCTGACTTTC
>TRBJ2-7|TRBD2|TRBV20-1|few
CSAGPGLALEQYF
TGCAGTGCGGGCCCGGGACTAGCCCTCGAGCAGTACTTC
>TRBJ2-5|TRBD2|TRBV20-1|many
CSAPEPGLAGGPFARETQYF
TGCAGTGCTCCCGAACCGGGACTAGCGGGAGGGCCGTTTGCTAGGGAGACCCAGTACTTC
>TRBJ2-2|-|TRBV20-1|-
CSARSRVGTGELFF
TGCAGTGCTAGGTCCCGGGTCGGCACCGGGGAGCTGTTTTTT
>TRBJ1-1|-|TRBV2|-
CASSLAGVLDTEAFF
TGTGCCAGCAGTCTGGCGGGGGTATTGGACACTGAAGCTTTCTTT
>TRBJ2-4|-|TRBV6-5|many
CASSYPAKAPKNIQYF
TGTGCCAGCAGTTACCCCGCAAAGGCTCCGAAAAACATTCAGTACTTC
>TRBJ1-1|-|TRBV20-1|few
CSARKLGANTEAFF
TGCAGTGCTAGAAAACTCGGGGCAAACACTGAAGCTTTCTTT
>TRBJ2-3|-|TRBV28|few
CASSSGQSSSTDTQYF
TGTGCCAGCAGTTCCGGACAGTCGTCTAGCACAGATACGCAGTATTTT
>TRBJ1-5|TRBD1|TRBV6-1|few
CASSPRDRVNQPQHF
TGTGCCAGCAGTCCCCGGGACAGGGTCAATCAGCCCCAGCATTTT
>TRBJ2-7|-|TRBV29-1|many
CSVEEEYQGIEQYF
TGCAGCGTTGAAGAGGAGTACCAGGGTATCGAGCAGTACTTC
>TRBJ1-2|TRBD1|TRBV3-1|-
CASSIQGYGYTF
TGTGCCAGCAGCATACAGGGGTATGGCTACACCTTC
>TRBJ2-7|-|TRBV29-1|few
CSVARRTNEQYF
TGCAGCGTTGCCCGGCGGACTAACGAGCAGTACTTC
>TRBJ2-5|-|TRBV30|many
CAWSVQRTQYF
TGTGCCTGGAGTGTACAACGGACCCAGTACTTC
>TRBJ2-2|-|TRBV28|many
CASGRSSNTGELFF
TGTGCCAGCGGGCGGTCATCGAACACCGGGGAGCTGTTTTTT
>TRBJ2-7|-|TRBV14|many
CASSQAPTEQYF
TGTGCCAGCAGTCAAGCCCCAACCGAGCAGTACTTC
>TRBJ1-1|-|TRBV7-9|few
CASSFPPRSSNTEAFF
TGTGCCAGCAGCTTCCCCCCCCGGTCCTCAAACACTGAAGCTTTCTTT
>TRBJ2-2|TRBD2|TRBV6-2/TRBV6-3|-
CASRLAGGDYGELFF
TGTGCCAGCAGACTAGCGGGAGGAGACTACGGGGAGCTGTTTTTT
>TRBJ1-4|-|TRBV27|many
CASSRQPGYEKLFF
TGTGCCAGCAGTCGACAACCCGGGTACGAAAAACTGTTTTTT
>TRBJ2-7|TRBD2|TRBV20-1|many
CSATSGTSGYEQYF
TGCAGTGCAACGTCCGGGACTAGCGGCTACGAGCAGTACTTC
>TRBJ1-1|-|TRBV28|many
CASSLSALDQSFF
TGTGCCAGCAGTTTATCGGCGTTGGATCAATCTTTCTTT
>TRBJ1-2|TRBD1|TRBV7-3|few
CASSLEGGAGYTF
TGTGCCAGCAGCTTAGAAGGGGGCGCGGGCTACACCTTC
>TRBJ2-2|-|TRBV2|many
CASSEESGELFF
TGTGCCAGCAGTGAGGAGTCCGGGGAGCTGTTTTTT
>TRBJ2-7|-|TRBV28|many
CASSFYLTQELAYEQYF
TGTGCCAGCAGTTTCTACCTGACTCAGGAGCTAGCCTACGAGCAGTACTTC
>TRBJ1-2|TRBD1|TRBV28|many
CASSSGTGSGYTF
TGTGCCAGCAGCTCCGGGACAGGTTCTGGCTACACCTTC
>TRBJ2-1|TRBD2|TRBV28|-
CASSFSSGNNEQFF
TGTGCCAGCAGTTTTTCTAGCGGGAACAATGAGCAGTTCTTC
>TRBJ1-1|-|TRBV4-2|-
CASSPTLSGVVNTEAFF
TGTGCCAGCAGCCCAACCTTGTCCGGGGTGGTGAACACTGAAGCTTTCTTT
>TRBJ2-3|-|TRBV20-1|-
CSARIDTQYF
TGCAGTGCCAGGATTGATACGCAGTATTTT
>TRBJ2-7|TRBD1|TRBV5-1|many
CASSAPRTGASYEQYF
TGCGCCAGCAGCGCGCCCCGGACAGGGGCCTCCTACGAGCAGTACTTC
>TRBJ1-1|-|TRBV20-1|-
CSARPTGNTEAFF
TGCAGTGCTAGGCCGACAGGGAACACTGAAGCTTTCTTT
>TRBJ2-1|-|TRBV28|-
CASSLYFNEQFF
TGTGCCAGCAGTTTATATTTCAATGAGCAGTTCTTC
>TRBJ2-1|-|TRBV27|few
CASRRGNEQFF
TGTGCCAGCAGACGTGGCAATGAGCAGTTCTTC
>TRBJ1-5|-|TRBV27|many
CASSPGSTTFDQPQHF
TGTGCCAGCAGTCCGGGGTCCACAACATTTGATCAGCCCCAGCATTTT
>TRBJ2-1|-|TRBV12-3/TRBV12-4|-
CASSPGLPWDEQFF
TGTGCCAGCAGTCCGGGACTTCCCTGGGATGAGCAGTTCTTC
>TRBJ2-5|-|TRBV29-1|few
CSVLRGETQYF
TGCAGCGTTCTGAGGGGAGAGACCCAGTACTTC
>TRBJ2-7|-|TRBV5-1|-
CASSPDPANEQYF
TGCGCCAGCAGCCCCGACCCGGCCAACGAGCAGTACTTC
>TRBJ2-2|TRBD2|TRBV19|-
CASSISGTSGTFTGELFF
TGTGCCAGTAGCATCTCCGGGACTAGCGGGACGTTTACCGGGGAGCTGTTTTTT
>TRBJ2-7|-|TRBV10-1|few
CASSEYTQSPREQYF
TGCGCCAGCAGTGAATATACTCAAAGTCCGCGGGAGCAGTACTTC
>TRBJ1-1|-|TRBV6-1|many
CASSVWVNTEAFF
TGTGCCAGCAGTGTATGGGTGAACACTGAAGCTTTCTTT